Reported below is one TCR beta chain. These data originate in a study of blood T cell repertoires in COVID-19. Across the whole study: Italy, Spain and the United States were the sources of the convalescent and acute COVID-19 samples. The analysed material was cDNA or gDNA that came from T cells, B-cell-depleted T cells, or PBMCs.

Study processing details: Reference gene primer amplification gave nucleated cell count estimates. Sequenced by immunoSEQ multiplex PCR; TCRdb stores in-frame clones only, minus some. The DNA was the basis for D and trimming; V, J and clone size are from that table. This sample carries 100,000 or so clones, around 90% of them seen once, and the ten largest clones take around 5.4%. This CDR3 is built from 14 residues. The germline gives CDR1 SGHVS, CDR2 FNYEAQ. With V trimmed by 5 bases and J by 1 base, 4 bases remained unmatched. This receptor was taken from a man aged 70-80 years with acute or convalescent COVID-19. The J gene is TRBJ2-5, the V gene TRBV7-6; 7 bases match TRBD1. The specimen sequenced was peripheral blood. DNA of the CDR3: TGTGCCAGCAGCGCACAGGGGATCCAAGAGACCCAGTACTTC. Its translation: CASSAQGIQETQYF.